What follows is one TCR beta chain and its context. This PCR relied on a set of 60 Vbeta primers and 13 Jbeta primers. Data came from immunoSEQ multiplex PCR; TCRdb stores just in-frame clones and leaves some out. Among roughly 170,000 clones listed, around 83% were seen once. These data come from a study of cytomegalovirus exposure and HLA in healthy donors. Germline CDR1 and CDR2: SGHAT and FQNNGV. After removal of 2 bases from V and 4 bases from J, the junction contained 13 bases not matched to a gene. The CDR3 sequence is 18 residues long. The clonotype comes from a man between 50 and 59 years old in good health and CMV-seronegative. The sequenced sample consisted of PBMCs. This rearrangement joins TRBV11-2 to TRBJ2-5; 10 nucleotides align to TRBD2. The CDR3 coding sequence is TGTGCCAGCAGCTTAACGGATCTAGCGGGAGCGCGGGGAGAGACCCAGTACTTC. Translating gives CASSLTDLAGARGETQYF. Drawing the rest from reference TRBV11-2 and TRBJ2-5, the complete variable domain is EAGVAQSPRYKIIEKRQSVAFWCNPISGHATLYWYQQILGQGPKLLIQFQNNGVVDDSQLPKDRFSAERLKGVDSTLKIQPAKLEDSAVYLCASSLTDLAGARGETQYFGPGTRLLVL.